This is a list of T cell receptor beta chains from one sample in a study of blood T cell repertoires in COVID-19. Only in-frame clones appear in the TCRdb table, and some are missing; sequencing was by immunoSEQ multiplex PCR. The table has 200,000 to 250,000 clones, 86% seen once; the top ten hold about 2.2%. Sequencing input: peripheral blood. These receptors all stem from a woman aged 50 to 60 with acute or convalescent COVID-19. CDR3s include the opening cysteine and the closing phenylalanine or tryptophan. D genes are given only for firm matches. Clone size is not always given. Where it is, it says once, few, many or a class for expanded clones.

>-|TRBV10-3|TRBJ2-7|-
TGTGCCATCAGTGATACCCCACAGGGACACCCCTACGAGCAGTACTTC
CAISDTPQGHPYEQYF
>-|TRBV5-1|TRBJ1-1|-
TGCGCCAGCAGCCTGAGGGTGGGGGCCCTGAACACTGAAGCTTTCTTT
CASSLRVGALNTEAFF
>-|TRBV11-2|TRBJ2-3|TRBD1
TGTGCCAGCAGCTTAATTCCAGGGGGCAGGAGCACAGATACGCAGTATTTT
CASSLIPGGRSTDTQYF
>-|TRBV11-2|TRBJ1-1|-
TGTGCCAGCAGCTTAGTGCGAACTGAAGCTTTCTTT
CASSLVRTEAFF
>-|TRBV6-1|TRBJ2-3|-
TGTGCCAGCAGTGAAGATTGGGGAGTGGGCACAGATACGCAGTATTTT
CASSEDWGVGTDTQYF
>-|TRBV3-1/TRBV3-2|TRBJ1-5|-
TGTGCCAGCAGCCAAGGGTTAGGGGATAGCAATCAGCCCCAGCATTTT
CASSQGLGDSNQPQHF
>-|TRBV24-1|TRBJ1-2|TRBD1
TGTGCCACCAGTGACCCGGGACAGGGTCCCTATGGCTACACCTTC
CATSDPGQGPYGYTF
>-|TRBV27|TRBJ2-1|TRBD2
TGTGCCAGCCGTATAGCGGGAGGGTCCTACAATGAGCAGTTCTTC
CASRIAGGSYNEQFF
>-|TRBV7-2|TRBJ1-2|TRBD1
TGTGCCAGCAGATTACAGGGGGCGCATGGCTACACCTTC
CASRLQGAHGYTF
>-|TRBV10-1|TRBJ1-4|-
TGCGCCAGCAGTGAGTTGCGATGGGGAGAGGCTAATGAAAAACTGTTTTTT
CASSELRWGEANEKLFF
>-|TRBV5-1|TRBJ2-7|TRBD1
TGCGCCAGCAGCCCTCTGACAGGGTACGAGCAGTACTTC
CASSPLTGYEQYF
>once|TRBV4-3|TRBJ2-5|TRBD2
TGCGCCAGCAGCCAAGAGTCCAGCGGGAGGGTCCGGGAGACCCAGTACTTC
CASSQESSGRVRETQYF
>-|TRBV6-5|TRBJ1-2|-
TGTGCCAGCTCGGGACATTATGGCTACACCTTC
CASSGHYGYTF
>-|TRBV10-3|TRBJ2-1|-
TGTGCCATCAGTGCAGATCTCTCCTACAATGAGCAGTTCTTC
CAISADLSYNEQFF
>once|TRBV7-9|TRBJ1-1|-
TGTGCCAGCAGCTTAGTCGGGGGAAAAATGAACACTGAAGCTTTCTTT
CASSLVGGKMNTEAFF
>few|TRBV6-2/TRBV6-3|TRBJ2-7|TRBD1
TGTGCCAGCAGTTCCACAGGGGGCACGTTCCACGAGCAGTACTTC
CASSSTGGTFHEQYF
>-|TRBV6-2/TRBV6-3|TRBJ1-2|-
TGTGCCAGCAGCCCCCAGGATTTTATGGATGGCTACACCTTC
CASSPQDFMDGYTF
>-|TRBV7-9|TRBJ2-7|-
TGTGCCAGCAGCTTAGTCGTATCCTACGAGCAGTACTTC
CASSLVVSYEQYF
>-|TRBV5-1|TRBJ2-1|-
TGCGCCAGCAGCTGGGGCGGGGCGGGGGAGCAGTTCTTC
CASSWGGAGEQFF
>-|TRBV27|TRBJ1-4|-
TGTGCCAGCAGTCCAACTGACCGGGACATAAAACTGTTTTTT
CASSPTDRDIKLFF
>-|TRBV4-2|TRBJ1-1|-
TGTGCCAGCAGCCAAGTGGCAGGGGCGAACACTGAAGCTTTCTTT
CASSQVAGANTEAFF
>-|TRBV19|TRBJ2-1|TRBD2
TGTGCCAGTAGTAGGACTAGCGGGGCCTTCAATGAGCAGTTCTTC
CASSRTSGAFNEQFF
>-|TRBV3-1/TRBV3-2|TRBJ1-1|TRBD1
TGTGCCAGCCGCCTAATGACAGGGTCGAACACTGAAGCTTTCTTT
CASRLMTGSNTEAFF
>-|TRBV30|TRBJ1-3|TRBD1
TGTGCCTGGAGTGCAGGGACAGCTGGAAACACCATATATTTT
CAWSAGTAGNTIYF
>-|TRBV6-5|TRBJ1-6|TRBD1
TGTGCCAGCACTTGGGGACAGGGGGCTGAGCTCCTCCACTTT
CASTWGQGAELLHF
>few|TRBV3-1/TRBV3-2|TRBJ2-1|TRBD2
TGTGCCAGCAGCCAAAGACTAGCGGGGGACTCCGGTGAGCAGTTCTTC
CASSQRLAGDSGEQFF
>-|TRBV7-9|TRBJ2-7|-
TGTGCCAGCAGCTTGGCACCCTCGCCGGCGGCCTACGAGCAGTACTTC
CASSLAPSPAAYEQYF
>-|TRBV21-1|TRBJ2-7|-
TGTGCCAGCGGCCTCGACAGTTACGAGCAGTACTTC
CASGLDSYEQYF
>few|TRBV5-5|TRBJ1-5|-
TGTGCCAGCAGCTTGCAGGGCGATCAGCCCCAGCATTTT
CASSLQGDQPQHF
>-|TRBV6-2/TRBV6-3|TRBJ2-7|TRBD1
TGTGCCAGCAGTGGACAGGGGGCGTTTGAGCAGTACTTC
CASSGQGAFEQYF
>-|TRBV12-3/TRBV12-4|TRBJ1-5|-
TGTGCCAGCAGACCGCCAGGGAATCAGCCCCAGCATTTT
CASRPPGNQPQHF
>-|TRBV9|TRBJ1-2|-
TGTGCCAGCAGCGTTTACGGGGTTAACTATGGCTACACCTTC
CASSVYGVNYGYTF
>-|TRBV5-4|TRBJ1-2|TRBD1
TGTGCCAGCAGCTTGGGACAGGGGACGACTTATGGCTACACCTTC
CASSLGQGTTYGYTF
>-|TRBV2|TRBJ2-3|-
TGTGCCAGCAACTTAGACACAGATACGCAGTATTTT
CASNLDTDTQYF
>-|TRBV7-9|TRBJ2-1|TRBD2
TGTGCCAGCAGCCCCCAGCCGGGACTACTGAGCTCCTACAATGAGCAGTTCTTC
CASSPQPGLLSSYNEQFF
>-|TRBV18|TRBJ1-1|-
TGTGCCAGCTCACCACAAAGTCAGTGGCAGGCTGAAGCTTTCTTT
CASSPQSQWQAEAFF